The rows below give T cell receptor beta chains drawn from one sample of a study of OX40 agonist ivuxolimab in advanced cancers. Assay used: immunoSEQ multiplex PCR; TCRdb lists only in-frame clones, some missing. The sample yields some 30,000 clones, about 88% seen once. The sequences come from CD4+ or CD8+ T cells sorted from blood, collected in a trial of the OX40 agonist ivuxolimab. The receptors shown here come from an adult with an advanced solid tumor such as melanoma, head and neck, liver or kidney cancer. Both conserved end residues are part of each CDR3. A D gene is named only where the DNA matches it firmly. The size field is filled for only some rows; it gives once, few, many or a size class.

abundance | j_gene | d_gene | v_gene | CDR3nt | CDR3aa
- | TRBJ2-3 | TRBD2 | TRBV5-6 | TGTGCCAGCAGCTTGGGGACTAGACCCGATACGCAGTATTTT | CASSLGTRPDTQYF
few | TRBJ2-3 | - | TRBV4-2 | TGTGCCAGCAGCCAAGCAAAGGGTCTATTAGCAGATACGCAGTATTTT | CASSQAKGLLADTQYF
- | TRBJ2-1 | TRBD1 | TRBV9 | TGTGCCAGCAGCCCCCCAGGACAGGGGTACAATGAGCAGTTCTTC | CASSPPGQGYNEQFF
- | TRBJ2-2 | - | TRBV6-5 | TGTGCCAGCAGTTACTCGATCTTAGGTTCCGGGGAGCTGTTTTTT | CASSYSILGSGELFF
- | TRBJ1-1 | - | TRBV7-3 | TGTGCCAGCAGCTCCACAGAGATGAACACTGAAGCTTTCTTT | CASSSTEMNTEAFF
- | TRBJ1-2 | - | TRBV2 | TGTGCCAGCGTCGGCTACACCTTC | CASVGYTF
- | TRBJ1-1 | - | TRBV28 | TGTGCCAGCAGTTTACTAGACGCGAACACTGAAGCTTTCTTT | CASSLLDANTEAFF
- | TRBJ2-1 | - | TRBV7-3 | TGTGCCAGCAGCTTAACCGGGAGCGTTTACAATGAGCAGTTCTTC | CASSLTGSVYNEQFF
- | TRBJ2-2 | TRBD2 | TRBV27 | TGTGCCAGCAGTTTATCAGCGGGGCCGAACACCGGGGAGCTGTTTTTT | CASSLSAGPNTGELFF
- | TRBJ2-3 | TRBD2 | TRBV7-8 | TGTGCCAGCAGCTTAAATCCGGGAGGGTTTACAGATACGCAGTATTTT | CASSLNPGGFTDTQYF
- | TRBJ2-7 | - | TRBV7-6 | TGTGCCAGCAGCTCAGGGACATCCGGCTCCTACGAGCAGTACTTC | CASSSGTSGSYEQYF
- | TRBJ2-7 | TRBD2 | TRBV30 | TGTGCCTGGACCGGGACTAGCGCTCGGAACGAGCAGTACTTC | CAWTGTSARNEQYF
- | TRBJ1-2 | - | TRBV27 | TGTGCCAGCAGTTCCCAGTGGATTAGCAACTATGGCTACACCTTC | CASSSQWISNYGYTF
- | TRBJ2-3 | - | TRBV9 | TGTGCCAGCAGCGGGGCCGGGCCAAGCCCAGATACGCAGTATTTT | CASSGAGPSPDTQYF
- | TRBJ2-7 | - | TRBV7-8 | TGTGCCAGCAGCTTCCGACTGAGCGGCGCCTACGAGCAGTACTTC | CASSFRLSGAYEQYF
- | TRBJ1-2 | - | TRBV10-3 | TGTGCCATCAGTGAGTCAACCCTAGGGGTTGGCTACACCTTC | CAISESTLGVGYTF
- | TRBJ2-1 | TRBD2 | TRBV19 | TGTGCCAGTAGTATAGCACTAGCGGGAGCAGGTGAGCAGTTCTTC | CASSIALAGAGEQFF
- | TRBJ2-1 | - | TRBV5-6 | TGTGCCAGCAGCTTGGAAACCGGCAGAAACATTTACAATGAGCAGTTCTTC | CASSLETGRNIYNEQFF
- | TRBJ2-1 | TRBD2 | TRBV6-6 | TGTGCCAGCGGTCGAGCGGGGGCCTACAATGAGCAGTTCTTC | CASGRAGAYNEQFF
- | TRBJ1-5 | TRBD1 | TRBV27 | TGTGCCAGCAGCGGACAGGCCTCGGGGAGCAATCAGCCCCAGCATTTT | CASSGQASGSNQPQHF
once | TRBJ2-2 | - | TRBV7-6 | TGTGCCAGCAGCTACCTCGACGGTTACACCGGGGAGCTGTTTTTT | CASSYLDGYTGELFF
- | TRBJ2-2 | - | TRBV5-6 | TGTGCCAGCAGCCTATCTCTATTCGGGGAGCTGTTTTTT | CASSLSLFGELFF
once | TRBJ2-7 | TRBD2 | TRBV19 | TGTGCCAGTAGTATGTCGGGACTAGCGGGATCCTACGAGCAGTACTTC | CASSMSGLAGSYEQYF
- | TRBJ2-3 | - | TRBV21-1 | TGTGCCAGCAGCATTCGTAAAGGGGAGGACACACCTAGCACAGATACGCAGTATTTT | CASSIRKGEDTPSTDTQYF
- | TRBJ1-5 | - | TRBV5-5 | TGTGCCAGCAGCTTGAACTCAGGGCAGGTTCAGCCCCAGCATTTT | CASSLNSGQVQPQHF
- | TRBJ1-5 | TRBD1 | TRBV28 | TGTGCCAGCAGTTTAGGGACAGGGGGCGGATTCAATCAGCCCCAGCATTTT | CASSLGTGGGFNQPQHF
- | TRBJ2-1 | - | TRBV28 | TGTGCCAGCAGTTTATGGGGGGGAGAATACAATGAGCAGTTCTTC | CASSLWGGEYNEQFF
- | TRBJ2-1 | TRBD1 | TRBV10-3 | TGTGCCATCACCAAAGACAGGGCTAGACCTAACAATGAGCAGTTCTTC | CAITKDRARPNNEQFF
- | TRBJ2-3 | TRBD2 | TRBV5-6 | TGTGCCAGCAGCAGCCCTAGCGGGCGGAGCACAGATACGCAGTATTTT | CASSSPSGRSTDTQYF
- | TRBJ1-1 | TRBD1 | TRBV6-6 | TGTGCCAGCAGTTGGACAGGGAACACTGAAGCTTTCTTT | CASSWTGNTEAFF
once | TRBJ2-7 | - | TRBV18 | TGTGCCAGCTCACCTACGAACTACGAGCAGTACTTC | CASSPTNYEQYF
- | TRBJ1-1 | - | TRBV5-6 | TGTGCCAGCAGCTTGTGGGGGAGCACTGAAGCTTTCTTT | CASSLWGSTEAFF
- | TRBJ1-5 | TRBD1 | TRBV11-2 | TGTGCCAGCAGCTCCGGACAGGGTAGACAGCCCCAGCATTTT | CASSSGQGRQPQHF
- | TRBJ2-2 | - | TRBV29-1 | TGCAGCGTGACCAAAAACACCGGGGAGCTGTTTTTT | CSVTKNTGELFF
- | TRBJ2-1 | - | TRBV11-2 | TGTGCCAGCAGACGAATCGACACTAACTCCTACAATGAGCAGTTCTTC | CASRRIDTNSYNEQFF
- | TRBJ2-1 | - | TRBV25-1 | TGTGCCAGCAGCCCTGGACTCTCCAATGAGCAGTTCTTC | CASSPGLSNEQFF
once | TRBJ2-7 | TRBD1 | TRBV5-8 | TGTGCCAGCAGCTTAAGGGGGCCCTACGAGCAGTACTTC | CASSLRGPYEQYF
- | TRBJ2-7 | - | TRBV19 | TGTGCCAGTAGTTCCCTCCGCGAGCAGTACTTC | CASSSLREQYF
- | TRBJ2-2 | - | TRBV4-1 | TGCGCCAGCAGCCAATACCGGGACCCAGAGCTGTTTTTT | CASSQYRDPELFF
few | TRBJ1-5 | - | TRBV19 | TGTGCCAGTAGTATCTCAGACAGGCTCGGGCAGCCCCAGCATTTT | CASSISDRLGQPQHF
once | TRBJ2-1 | - | TRBV10-3 | TGTGCCATCAGTGCTCTCTCCGCGGAGCCCTCCTACAATGAGCAGTTCTTC | CAISALSAEPSYNEQFF
- | TRBJ2-2 | - | TRBV13 | TGTGCCAGCAGCACCCTATCCGACAATTCCGGGGAGCTGTTTTTT | CASSTLSDNSGELFF
- | TRBJ2-1 | TRBD2 | TRBV9 | TGTGCCAGCAGCGTAGTTACTAGCGGCGAGCAGTTCTTC | CASSVVTSGEQFF
- | TRBJ2-1 | - | TRBV7-9 | TGTGCCAGCAGCTTTGGTCAGGGGATCGACGATGAGCAGTTCTTC | CASSFGQGIDDEQFF
few | TRBJ2-7 | TRBD1 | TRBV29-1 | TGCAGCGTGGAGACAGGGTACTCCTACGAGCAGTACTTC | CSVETGYSYEQYF